The 22 T cell receptor beta chains below come from one sample, sequenced in a study of blood T cells in healthy people across ages. A sample-barcoded 5' primer and a J-beta primer mix were used in a second PCR of about 7 to 12 cycles. MiXCR, applied by TCRdb to the 5' RACE reads, yields one record per CDR3 protein. The repertoire holds about 1.8 million distinct CDR3 sequences, with about 49% as singletons. The sequenced sample consisted of blood. These receptors all stem from a woman in her 40s in good health.

This chain joins TRBV6-2 or TRBV6-3 and TRBJ2-4; D tentatively fits TRBD1 or TRBD2 (6 bases each). Gene TRBJ2-7 matches the end of the DNA better, so the J call may be wrong. The germline gives CDR1 MNHEY, CDR2 SVGEGT. This CDR3 has 15 amino acids. The CDR3 region has the DNA TGTGCCAGCAGCCCCCTTGTGGGGGGCCCCTACGAGCAGTACTTC. Encoded protein: CASSPLVGGPYEQYF.

The chain couples TRBV28 to TRBJ2-5; TRBD1 is a possible D gene (6 bases). Matching the DNA end better, TRBJ2-7 makes the J call doubtful. From germline, CDR1 is MDHEN and CDR2 SYDVKM. CDR3 length: 14 amino acids. The CDR3 sequence is CASSSTGFSSEQYF. Here the CDR3 DNA reads TGTGCCAGCAGTTCAACAGGGTTCTCGAGCGAGCAGTACTTC.

The V gene is TRBV24-1, the J gene TRBJ1-5; D is possibly TRBD1 (6 bases). V dropped 4 bases and J dropped 11 bases, with 20 bases sitting between them. This CDR3 spans 15 amino acids. Germline V gene data show CDR1 as KGHDR and CDR2 as SFDVKD. The CDR3 DNA reads TGTGCCACCAGTGACCCCGGACAGCCCCCAGGGGCCCAGCATTTT. Its translation is CATSDPGQPPGAQHF.

This clonotype was counted once. This chain links TRBV4-1 with TRBJ2-1; TRBD2 matches at 12 bases. With 8 bases clipped from V and 5 bases from J, the junction kept 13 bases outside the gene matches. The CDR3 runs 17 residues. The germline V gene encodes CDR1 MGHRA and CDR2 YSYEKL. The CDR3 DNA reads TGCGCCAGCCGGTATGGGATACTAGCGGGGGGAAACAATGAGCAGTTCTTC. This translates into CASRYGILAGGNNEQFF.

This clonotype came up a few times. This sequence joins TRBV6-1 and TRBJ1-2; tentatively, D is TRBD1 (5 bases). V gave up 10 bases and J gave up 1 base, with 16 bases separating them. The germline CDR1 and CDR2 sequences are MNHNS and SASEGT. The CDR3 loop spans 14 amino acids. For the CDR3, the DNA is TGTGCCACCCAGTGGGGCCGCGGTAACTATGGCTACACCTTC. It yields the protein CATQWGRGNYGYTF.

This sequence joins TRBV11-2 and TRBJ1-2; 7 positions agree with TRBD1. CDR1 SGHAT and CDR2 FQNNGV come from the germline V gene. V lost 2 bases to trimming and J lost 3 bases; unmatched junction nucleotides: 3. CDR3 length: 14 residues. The CDR3, as DNA: TGTGCCAGCAGCTTAAGGGGGCTCGACTATGGCTACACCTTC. Protein sequence: CASSLRGLDYGYTF.

This rearrangement joins TRBV4-3 to TRBJ2-1, with D perhaps TRBD1 or TRBD2 (5 bases each). The ends were cut back, 2 bases at V and 8 bases at J, with 10 bases in the middle. CDR3 length equals 13 residues. The germline V gene encodes CDR1 LGHNA and CDR2 YSLEER. The DNA of the CDR3 is TGCGCCAGCAGCCAACGCCTGGGGGATGAGCAGTTCTTC. Its protein is CASSQRLGDEQFF.

This clonotype occurred a few times. The rearrangement uses TRBV6-6 and TRBJ2-7; the match to TRBD1 covers 9 bases. Trimming removed 8 bases from V and 4 bases from J; junction bases left unmatched: 6. Germline CDR1 is MNHNY and CDR2 is SVGAGI (reference sequence). This CDR3 contains 13 residues. CDR3 amino acids: CASGDRGRYEQYF. DNA of the CDR3: TGTGCCAGCGGTGACAGGGGGAGGTACGAGCAGTACTTC.

The chain has TRBV15 and TRBJ1-4; 9 bases are a match to TRBD1. The V gene's germline CDR1 is LNHNV and CDR2 YYDKDF (reference sequence). The V and J ends lost 5 bases and 6 bases, in that order; junction bases with no gene match: 4. The length of the CDR3 is 14 residues. CDR3 sequence (DNA): TGTGCCACCAGCCTCCGGACAGGGGATGAAAAACTGTTTTTT. Translating it yields CATSLRTGDEKLFF.

This clonotype was recorded a few times. CDR3 region: CASSNTGVGKLFF. The CDR3 coding sequence is TGTGCCAGCAGCAATACAGGGGTTGGAAAACTGTTTTTT. The gene calls are TRBV7-2 and TRBJ1-4; TRBD1 aligns across 7 bases. The V gene end was trimmed by 5 bases and the J gene end by 10 bases; junction bases not matched to a gene: 7. The CDR3 sequence is 13 residues long. Germline CDR1 reads SGHTA; CDR2 reads FQGNSA. The full variable domain, with the rest looked up from reference TRBV7-2 and TRBJ1-4, is GAGVSQSPSNKVTEKGKDVELRCDPISGHTALYWYRQSLGQGLEFLIYFQGNSAPDKSGLPSDRFSAERTGGSVSTLTIQRTQQEDSAVYLCASSNTGVGKLFFGSGTQLSVL.

A single count supports this clonotype. The CDR3 nucleotides are TGTGCCAGCAGCTGGGGGGGACAGCCGGCCTACAAGCCCCAGCATTTT. The encoded protein is CASSWGGQPAYKPQHF. This chain joins TRBV5-6 and TRBJ1-5; TRBD1 aligns across 7 bases. Looked up from germline, CDR1 is SGHDT and CDR2 is YYEEEE. The CDR3 contains 16 residues. Trimming cost V 3 bases and J 8 bases; bases outside gene matches: 14.

The chain couples TRBV7-9 to TRBJ2-1; D is undetermined. This CDR3 region has 16 residues. Germline CDR1 is SEHNR and CDR2 is FQNEAQ (reference sequence). Trimming cost V 6 bases and J 8 bases, with 23 bases left between them. The CDR3 nucleotides read TGTGCCAGCAGACCCTTAGCAGGTTTAGGGAACCATGAGCAGTTCTTC. This translates into CASRPLAGLGNHEQFF.

This clonotype was picked up a small number of times. The chain couples TRBV11-1 to TRBJ2-5; perhaps TRBD2 as D (6 bases). The assigned J gene may be wrong: the sequence end matches TRBJ2-7 better. There are 14 residues in the CDR3. From germline, CDR1 is SGHAT and CDR2 FQDESV (reference sequence). Written as DNA, the CDR3 is TGTGCCAGCAGCTTCCCGGGAGTAGATTACGAGCAGTACTTC. This codes for CASSFPGVDYEQYF.

The sample holds one count of this clonotype. The chain combines TRBV12-3 or TRBV12-4 with TRBJ1-6; a possible D gene is TRBD1 (5 bases). V gave up 1 base and J gave up 10 bases, with 14 bases separating them. The CDR3 runs to 15 residues. DNA for the CDR3: TGTGCCAGCAGTTTAGGGCGGGGGTCTCGGTCACCCCTCCACTTT. Translating gives CASSLGRGSRSPLHF.

The chain links TRBV24-1 to TRBJ2-5, with TRBD1 as a possible D gene (5 bases). Germline V lookup: CDR1 KGHDR, CDR2 SFDVKD. Trimming cost V 3 bases and J 13 bases, with 14 bases left between them. This CDR3 has 12 amino acids. The CDR3 coding sequence is TGTGCCACCAGTGATGTTCAGGGTTTACGGTACTTC. Protein product: CATSDVQGLRYF.

The sample holds a few counts of this clonotype. The J gene is TRBJ1-4, the V gene TRBV9; D is ambiguous. Per germline, CDR1 SGDLS and CDR2 YYNGEE. Trimming left V 0 bases short and J 4 bases short, with 13 bases between. The CDR3 extends over 16 amino acids. This CDR3 is CASSVGAVGGNEKLFF. DNA of the CDR3: TGTGCCAGCAGCGTAGGCGCCGTAGGTGGTAATGAAAAACTGTTTTTT. The whole variable domain, remainder taken from reference TRBV9 and TRBJ1-4, is DSGVTQTPKHLITATGQRVTLRCSPRSGDLSVYWYQQSLDQGLQFLIQYYNGEERAKGNILERFSAQQFPDLHSELNLSSLELGDSALYFCASSVGAVGGNEKLFFGSGTQLSVL.

This clonotype was counted only a few times. V and J are TRBV6-5 and TRBJ2-5; TRBD2 matches at 7 bases. The germline V gene encodes CDR1 MNHEY and CDR2 SVGAGI. The CDR3 totals 15 residues. V was pared by 3 bases and J by 5 bases, with 9 bases of the junction left unmatched. The CDR3 region has the DNA TGTGCCAGCAGTTATAACCGGGAGGTCTGGGAGACCCAGTACTTC. Its translation: CASSYNREVWETQYF.

The chain links TRBV11-2 to TRBJ2-3; 9 bases fit TRBD2. The CDR3 contains 16 residues. Germline CDR1 reads SGHAT; CDR2 reads FQNNGV. Losses at the gene ends were 5 bases for V and 2 bases for J; bases not matched to a gene: 8. The CDR3 is CASSPRTSAYTDTQYF. CDR3 in DNA: TGTGCCAGCAGCCCGCGGACTAGCGCCTACACAGATACGCAGTATTTT.

This chain links TRBV7-9 with TRBJ2-1; 7 bases fit TRBD2. The CDR3 extends over 16 amino acids. Trimming at V came to 6 bases and at J to 0 bases, leaving 8 bases not matched to a gene. CDR1 SEHNR and CDR2 FQNEAQ come from the germline V gene (reference sequence). The CDR3 spells CASRWGGDFSYNEQFF. The CDR3 bases are TGTGCCAGCAGGTGGGGGGGGGACTTCTCCTACAATGAGCAGTTCTTC. Variable domain in full (rest from reference TRBV7-9 and TRBJ2-1): DTGVSQNPRHKITKRGQNVTFRCDPISEHNRLYWYRQTLGQGPEFLTYFQNEAQLEKSRLLSDRFSAERPKGSFSTLEIQRTEQGDSAMYLCASRWGGDFSYNEQFFGPGTRLTVL.

The CDR3 DNA follows: TGCGCCAGCAGCTTCGTGGGACAGGGTACGGAGACCCAGTACTTC. This gives the protein CASSFVGQGTETQYF. The genes are TRBV5-1 and TRBJ2-5; 9 nucleotides match TRBD1. Unmatched junction bases numbered 7, after V lost 2 bases and J lost 5 bases. Germline CDR1 reads SGHRS; CDR2 reads YFSETQ. This CDR3 is 15 amino acids long.

This clonotype was detected only a few times. The chain recombines TRBV12-3 or TRBV12-4 with TRBJ1-2, with a weak D call TRBD1 (5 bases). V was clipped by 8 bases and J by 7 bases, with 14 bases between them. The CDR3 is 12 residues long. The CDR3 DNA sequence: TGTGCCAGCTTCGTTCCCGGGGGTGGCTACACCTTC. Protein sequence: CASFVPGGGYTF.

This rearrangement joins TRBV20-1 to TRBJ1-2; D remains unclear. Germline lookup yields CDR1 DFQATT and CDR2 SNEGSKA (reference sequence). CDR3 length: 15 residues. The V and J ends lost 2 bases and 2 bases respectively, with 15 bases between them. CDR3 DNA sequence: TGCAGTGCTAGACCTTCGGGAGGTGGAAACTATGGCTACACCTTC. This encodes CSARPSGGGNYGYTF.